This T cell receptor beta chain is from a study of T cell responses to AZD1222 COVID-19 vaccine. Study information: Samples with a second dose at about 4 or about 12 weeks were pooled together.

This clone was counted ten times or more. Its antigen is unknown. Whole-study results and caveats: Clonal diversity was possibly underestimated, and the donors were mostly white British, with more females. Researchers took repertoire samples only after the peak T cell response had come.

Trimming pared 1 base from V and 2 bases from J, leaving 14 bases between. Germline CDR1 and CDR2: GTSNPN and SVGIG (reference sequence). This CDR3 region has 15 residues. The protocol was immunoSEQ multiplex PCR, while the TCRdb copy is restricted to in-frame clones and leaves out a portion. The table records tens of thousands of clones, about 82% of them present only once. The source was peripheral blood, collected on day 0 of AZD1222 vaccination. The genes are TRBV30 and TRBJ2-5; D possibly corresponds to TRBD1 (6 bases). The TCR was taken from an adult in good health. Written as DNA, the CDR3 is TGTGCCTGGAGTGACCAGGACAGCACACAAGAGACCCAGTACTTC. Amino acids: CAWSDQDSTQETQYF. The complete variable domain, with remaining parts taken from reference TRBV30 and TRBJ2-5, reads SQTIHQWPATLVQPVGSPLSLECTVEGTSNPNLYWYRQAAGRGLQLLFYSVGIGQISSEVPQNLSASRPQDRQFILSSKKLLLSDSGFYLCAWSDQDSTQETQYFGPGTRLLVL.